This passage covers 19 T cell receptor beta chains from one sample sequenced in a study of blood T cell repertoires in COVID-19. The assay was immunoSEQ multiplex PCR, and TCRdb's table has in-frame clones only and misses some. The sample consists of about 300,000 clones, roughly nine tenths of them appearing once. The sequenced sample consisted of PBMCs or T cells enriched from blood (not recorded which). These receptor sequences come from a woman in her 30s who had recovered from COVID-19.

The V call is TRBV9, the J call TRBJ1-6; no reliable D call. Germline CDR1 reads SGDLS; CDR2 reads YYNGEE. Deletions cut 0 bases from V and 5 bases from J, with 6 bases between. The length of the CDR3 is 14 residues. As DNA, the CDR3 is TGTGCCAGCAGCGTAGGTGGAGATAATTCACCCCTCCACTTT. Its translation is CASSVGGDNSPLHF.

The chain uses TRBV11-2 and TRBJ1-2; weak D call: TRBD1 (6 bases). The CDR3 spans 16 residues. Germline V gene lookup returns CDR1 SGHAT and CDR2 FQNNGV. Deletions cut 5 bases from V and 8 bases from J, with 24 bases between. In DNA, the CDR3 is TGTGCCAGCAGCCAAGTAGGGGGTTTGGACACCGGGGGCTACACCTTC. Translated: CASSQVGGLDTGGYTF.

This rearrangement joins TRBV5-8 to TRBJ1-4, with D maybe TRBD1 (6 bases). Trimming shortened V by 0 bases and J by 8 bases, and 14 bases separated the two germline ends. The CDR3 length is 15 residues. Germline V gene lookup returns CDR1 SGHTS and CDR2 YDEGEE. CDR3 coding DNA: TGTGCCAGCAGCTTGGTCGCCGGGACATGGGAAAAACTGTTTTTT. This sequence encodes CASSLVAGTWEKLFF.

The CDR3 DNA reads TGTGCCAGTAGTACCCTACAGGGGGCTCGGTATGGCTACACCTTC. Residues: CASSTLQGARYGYTF. The chain is built from TRBV19 and TRBJ1-2; 9 bases align to TRBD1. Germline CDR1 and CDR2: LNHDA and SQIVND (reference sequence). Losses at the gene ends were 4 bases for V and 5 bases for J; bases not matched to a gene: 8. The CDR3 consists of 15 residues.

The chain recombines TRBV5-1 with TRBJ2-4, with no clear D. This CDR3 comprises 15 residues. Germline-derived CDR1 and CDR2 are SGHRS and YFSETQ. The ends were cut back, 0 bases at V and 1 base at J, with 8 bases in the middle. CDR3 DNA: TGCGCCAGCAGCTTGGGGCTAGGTGCCAAAAACATTCAGTACTTC. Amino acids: CASSLGLGAKNIQYF.

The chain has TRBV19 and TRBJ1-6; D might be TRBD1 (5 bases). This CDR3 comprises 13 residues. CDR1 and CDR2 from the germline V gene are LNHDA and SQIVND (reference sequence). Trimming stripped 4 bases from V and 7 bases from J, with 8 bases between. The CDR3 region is CASSKGHNSPLHF. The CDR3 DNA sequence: TGTGCCAGTAGTAAGGGGCACAATTCACCCCTCCACTTT.

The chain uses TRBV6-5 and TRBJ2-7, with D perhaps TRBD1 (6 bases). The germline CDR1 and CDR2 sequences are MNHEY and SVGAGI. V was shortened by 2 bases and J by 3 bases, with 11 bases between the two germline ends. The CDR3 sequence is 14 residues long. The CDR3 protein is CASSYQGSVYEQYF. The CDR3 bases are TGTGCCAGCAGTTACCAGGGGTCGGTCTACGAGCAGTACTTC.

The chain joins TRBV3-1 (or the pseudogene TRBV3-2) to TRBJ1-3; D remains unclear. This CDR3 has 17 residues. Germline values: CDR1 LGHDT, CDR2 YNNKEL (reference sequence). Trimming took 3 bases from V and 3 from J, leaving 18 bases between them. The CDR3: CASSHPGGPSNGNTIYF. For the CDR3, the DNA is TGTGCCAGCAGCCATCCCGGCGGTCCCAGCAATGGAAACACCATATATTTT.

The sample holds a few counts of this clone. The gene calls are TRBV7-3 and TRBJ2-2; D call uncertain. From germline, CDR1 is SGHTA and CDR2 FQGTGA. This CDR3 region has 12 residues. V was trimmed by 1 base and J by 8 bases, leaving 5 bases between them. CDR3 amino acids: CASSLRAGELFF. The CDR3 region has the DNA TGTGCCAGCAGCTTAAGAGCAGGGGAGCTGTTTTTT.

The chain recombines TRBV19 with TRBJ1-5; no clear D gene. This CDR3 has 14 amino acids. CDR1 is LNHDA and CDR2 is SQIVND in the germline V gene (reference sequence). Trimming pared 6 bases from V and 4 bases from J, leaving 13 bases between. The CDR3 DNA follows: TGTGCCAGTAGCTGGCAGGTCGCAAATCAGCCCCAGCATTTT. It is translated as CASSWQVANQPQHF.

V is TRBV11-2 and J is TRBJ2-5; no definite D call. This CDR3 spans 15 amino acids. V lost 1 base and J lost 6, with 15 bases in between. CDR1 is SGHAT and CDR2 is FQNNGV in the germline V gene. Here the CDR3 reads CASSLGGQALKTQYF. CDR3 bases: TGTGCCAGCAGCTTAGGTGGTCAGGCCTTGAAGACCCAGTACTTC. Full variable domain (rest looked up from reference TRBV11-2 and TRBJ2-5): EAGVAQSPRYKIIEKRQSVAFWCNPISGHATLYWYQQILGQGPKLLIQFQNNGVVDDSQLPKDRFSAERLKGVDSTLKIQPAKLEDSAVYLCASSLGGQALKTQYFGPGTRLLVL.

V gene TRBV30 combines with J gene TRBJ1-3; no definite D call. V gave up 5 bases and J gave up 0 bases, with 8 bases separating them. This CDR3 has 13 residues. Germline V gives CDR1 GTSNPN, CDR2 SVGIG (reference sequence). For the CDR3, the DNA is TGTGCCTGGGTACAGAGCTCTGGAAACACCATATATTTT. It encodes CAWVQSSGNTIYF.

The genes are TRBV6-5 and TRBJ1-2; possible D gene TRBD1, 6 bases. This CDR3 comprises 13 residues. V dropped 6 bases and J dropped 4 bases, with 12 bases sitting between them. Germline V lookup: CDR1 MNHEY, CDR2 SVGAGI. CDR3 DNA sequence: TGTGCCAGCAGAGCCGACAGGACCTATGGCTACACCTTC. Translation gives CASRADRTYGYTF.

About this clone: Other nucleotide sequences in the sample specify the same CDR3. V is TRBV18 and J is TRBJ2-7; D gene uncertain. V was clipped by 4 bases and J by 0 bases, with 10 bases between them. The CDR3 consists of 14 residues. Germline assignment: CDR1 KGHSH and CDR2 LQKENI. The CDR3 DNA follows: TGTGCCAGCTCACGAACGGGTTCCTCCTACGAGCAGTACTTC. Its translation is CASSRTGSSYEQYF.

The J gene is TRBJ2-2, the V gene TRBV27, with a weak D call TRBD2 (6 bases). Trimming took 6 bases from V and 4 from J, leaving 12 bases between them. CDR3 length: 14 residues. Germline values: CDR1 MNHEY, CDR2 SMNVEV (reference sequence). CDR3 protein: CASRWGVATGELFF. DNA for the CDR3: TGTGCCAGCAGGTGGGGGGTTGCCACCGGGGAGCTGTTTTTT.

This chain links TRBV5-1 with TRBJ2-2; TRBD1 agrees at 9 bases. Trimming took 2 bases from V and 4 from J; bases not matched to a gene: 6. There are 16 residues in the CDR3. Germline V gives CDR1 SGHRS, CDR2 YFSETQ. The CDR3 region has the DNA TGCGCCAGCAGCTTTAAGACAGGGGGAGTCACCGGGGAGCTGTTTTTT. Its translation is CASSFKTGGVTGELFF.

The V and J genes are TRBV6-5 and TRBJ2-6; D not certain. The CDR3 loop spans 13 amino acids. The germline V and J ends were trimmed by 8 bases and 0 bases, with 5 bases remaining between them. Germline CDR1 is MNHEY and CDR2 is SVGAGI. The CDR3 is CASHTSGANVLTF. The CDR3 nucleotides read TGTGCCAGCCACACCTCTGGGGCCAACGTCCTGACTTTC.

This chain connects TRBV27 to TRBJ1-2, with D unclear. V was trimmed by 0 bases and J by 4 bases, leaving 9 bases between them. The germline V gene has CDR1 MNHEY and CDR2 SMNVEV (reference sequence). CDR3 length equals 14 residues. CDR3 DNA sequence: TGTGCCAGCAGTTTATCGCGGGGAGGCTATGGCTACACCTTC. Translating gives CASSLSRGGYGYTF.

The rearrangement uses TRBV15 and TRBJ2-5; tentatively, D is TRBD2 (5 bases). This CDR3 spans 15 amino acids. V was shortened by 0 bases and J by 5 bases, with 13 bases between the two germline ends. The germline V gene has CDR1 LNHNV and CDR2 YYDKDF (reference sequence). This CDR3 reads CATSRDFGDLETQYF. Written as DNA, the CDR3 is TGTGCCACCAGCAGAGATTTCGGGGATTTGGAGACCCAGTACTTC.